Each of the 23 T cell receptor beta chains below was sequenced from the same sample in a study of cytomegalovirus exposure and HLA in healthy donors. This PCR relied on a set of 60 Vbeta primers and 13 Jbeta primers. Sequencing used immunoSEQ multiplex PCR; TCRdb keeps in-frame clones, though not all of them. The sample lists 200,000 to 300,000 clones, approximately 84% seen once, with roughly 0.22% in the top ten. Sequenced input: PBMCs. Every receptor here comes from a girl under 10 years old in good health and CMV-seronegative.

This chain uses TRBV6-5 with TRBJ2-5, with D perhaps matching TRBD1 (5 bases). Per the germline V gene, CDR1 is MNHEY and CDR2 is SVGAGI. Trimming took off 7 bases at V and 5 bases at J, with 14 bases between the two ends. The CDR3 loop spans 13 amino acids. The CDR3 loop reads CASKDTPEETQYF. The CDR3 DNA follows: TGTGCCAGCAAGGACACCCCGGAGGAGACCCAGTACTTC.

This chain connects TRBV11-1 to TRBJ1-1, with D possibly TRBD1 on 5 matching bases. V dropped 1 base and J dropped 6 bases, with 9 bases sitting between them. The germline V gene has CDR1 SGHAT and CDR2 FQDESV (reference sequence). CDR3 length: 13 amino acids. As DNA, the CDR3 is TGTGCCAGCAGCTTAGTCCAGGGCTCTGAAGCTTTCTTT. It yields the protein CASSLVQGSEAFF.

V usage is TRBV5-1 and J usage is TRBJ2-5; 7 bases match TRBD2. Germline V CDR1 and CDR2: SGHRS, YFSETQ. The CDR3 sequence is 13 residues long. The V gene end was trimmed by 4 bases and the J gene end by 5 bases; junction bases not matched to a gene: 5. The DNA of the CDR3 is TGCGCCAGCAGCATCCAGGGAGGGGAGACCCAGTACTTC. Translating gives CASSIQGGETQYF.

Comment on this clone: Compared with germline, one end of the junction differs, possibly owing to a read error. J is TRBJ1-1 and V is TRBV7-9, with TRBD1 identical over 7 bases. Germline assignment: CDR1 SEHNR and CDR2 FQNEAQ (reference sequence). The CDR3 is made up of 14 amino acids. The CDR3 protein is CASSPQGEETGAFF. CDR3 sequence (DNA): TGTGCCAGCAGCCCCCAGGGGGAAGAAACTGGAGCTTTCTTT.

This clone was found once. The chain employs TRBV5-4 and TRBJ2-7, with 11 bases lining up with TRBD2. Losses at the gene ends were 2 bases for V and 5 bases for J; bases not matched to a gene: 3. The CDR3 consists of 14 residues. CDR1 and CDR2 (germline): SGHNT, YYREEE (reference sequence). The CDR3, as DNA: TGTGCCAGCAGCTTTAGCGGGAGGGCCAACGAGCAGTACTTC. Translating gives CASSFSGRANEQYF.

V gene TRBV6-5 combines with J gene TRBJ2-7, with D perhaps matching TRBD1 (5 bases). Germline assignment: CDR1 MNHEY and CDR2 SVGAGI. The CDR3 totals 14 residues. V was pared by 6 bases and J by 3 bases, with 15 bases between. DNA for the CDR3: TGTGCCAGCAGCAGCCCCAGGGCAGGCTACGAGCAGTACTTC. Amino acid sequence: CASSSPRAGYEQYF.

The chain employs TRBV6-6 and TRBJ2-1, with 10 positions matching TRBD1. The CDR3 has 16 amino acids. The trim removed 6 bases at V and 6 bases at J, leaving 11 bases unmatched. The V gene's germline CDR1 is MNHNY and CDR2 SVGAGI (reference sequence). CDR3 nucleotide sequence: TGTGCCAGCAGGTTACCCGGGACAGGGGAGATCAATGAGCAGTTCTTC. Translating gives CASRLPGTGEINEQFF.

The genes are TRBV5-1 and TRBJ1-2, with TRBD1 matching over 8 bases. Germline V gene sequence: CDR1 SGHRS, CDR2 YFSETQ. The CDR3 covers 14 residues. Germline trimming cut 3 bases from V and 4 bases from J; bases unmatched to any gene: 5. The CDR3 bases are TGCGCCAGCAGCTCCCGACAGGGGATCTATGGCTACACCTTC. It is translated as CASSSRQGIYGYTF.

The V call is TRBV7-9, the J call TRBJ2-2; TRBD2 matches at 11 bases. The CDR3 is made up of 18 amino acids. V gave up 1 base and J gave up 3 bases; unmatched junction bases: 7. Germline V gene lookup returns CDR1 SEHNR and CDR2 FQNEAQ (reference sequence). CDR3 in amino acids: CASSLVKTSGIDTGELFF. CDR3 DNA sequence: TGTGCCAGCAGCTTAGTTAAGACTAGCGGGATTGACACCGGGGAGCTGTTTTTT. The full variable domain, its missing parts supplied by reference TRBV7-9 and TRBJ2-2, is DTGVSQNPRHKITKRGQNVTFRCDPISEHNRLYWYRQTLGQGPEFLTYFQNEAQLEKSRLLSDRFSAERPKGSFSTLEIQRTEQGDSAMYLCASSLVKTSGIDTGELFFGEGSRLTVL.

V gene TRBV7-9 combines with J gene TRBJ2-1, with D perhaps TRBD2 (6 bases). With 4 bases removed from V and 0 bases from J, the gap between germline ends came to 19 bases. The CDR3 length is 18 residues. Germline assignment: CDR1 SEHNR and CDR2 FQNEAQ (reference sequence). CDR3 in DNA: TGTGCCAGCAGCTCCCCCGCGAGGCGGGGCTACTCCTACAATGAGCAGTTCTTC. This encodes CASSSPARRGYSYNEQFF.

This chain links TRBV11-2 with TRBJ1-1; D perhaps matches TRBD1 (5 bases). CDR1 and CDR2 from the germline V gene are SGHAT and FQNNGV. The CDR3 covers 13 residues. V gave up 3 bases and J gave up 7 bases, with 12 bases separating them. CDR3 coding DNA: TGTGCCAGCAGCTTGGGGGGGAGGGTTGAAGCTTTCTTT. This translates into CASSLGGRVEAFF. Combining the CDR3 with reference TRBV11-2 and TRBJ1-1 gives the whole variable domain EAGVAQSPRYKIIEKRQSVAFWCNPISGHATLYWYQQILGQGPKLLIQFQNNGVVDDSQLPKDRFSAERLKGVDSTLKIQPAKLEDSAVYLCASSLGGRVEAFFGQGTRLTVV.

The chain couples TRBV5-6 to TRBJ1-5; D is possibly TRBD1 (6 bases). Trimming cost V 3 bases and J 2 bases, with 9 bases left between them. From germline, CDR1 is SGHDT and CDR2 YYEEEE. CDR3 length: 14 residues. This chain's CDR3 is CASSSRQGNQPQHF. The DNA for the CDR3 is TGTGCCAGCAGCTCCCGACAGGGCAATCAGCCCCAGCATTTT.

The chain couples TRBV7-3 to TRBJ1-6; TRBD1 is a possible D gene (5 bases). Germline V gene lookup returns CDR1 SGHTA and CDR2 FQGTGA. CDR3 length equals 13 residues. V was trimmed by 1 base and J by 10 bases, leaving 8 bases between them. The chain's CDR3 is CASSLSPGSPLHF. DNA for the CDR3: TGTGCCAGCAGCTTAAGCCCAGGGTCACCCCTCCACTTT.

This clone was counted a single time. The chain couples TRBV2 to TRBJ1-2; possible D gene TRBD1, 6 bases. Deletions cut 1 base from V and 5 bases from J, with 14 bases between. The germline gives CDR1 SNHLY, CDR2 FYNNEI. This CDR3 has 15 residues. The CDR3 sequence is CASSEEGRTAYGYTF. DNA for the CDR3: TGTGCCAGCAGTGAAGAAGGGCGGACAGCTTATGGCTACACCTTC.

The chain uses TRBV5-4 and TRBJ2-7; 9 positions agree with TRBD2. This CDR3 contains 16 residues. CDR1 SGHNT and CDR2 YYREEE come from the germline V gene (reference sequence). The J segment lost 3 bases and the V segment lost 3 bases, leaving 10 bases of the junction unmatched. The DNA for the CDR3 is TGTGCCAGCAGCTCATCACGCGGGGGGGACCGCTACGAGCAGTACTTC. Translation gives CASSSSRGGDRYEQYF. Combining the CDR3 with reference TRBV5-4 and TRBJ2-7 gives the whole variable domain ETGVTQSPTHLIKTRGQQVTLRCSSQSGHNTVSWYQQALGQGPQFIFQYYREEENGRGNFPPRFSGLQFPNYSSELNVNALELDDSALYLCASSSSRGGDRYEQYFGPGTRLTVT.

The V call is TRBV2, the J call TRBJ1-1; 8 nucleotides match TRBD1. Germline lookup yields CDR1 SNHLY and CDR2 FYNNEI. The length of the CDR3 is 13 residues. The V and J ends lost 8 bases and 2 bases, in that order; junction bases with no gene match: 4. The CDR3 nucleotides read TGTGCCAGCGGACAGGGTTACAACACTGAAGCTTTCTTT. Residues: CASGQGYNTEAFF.

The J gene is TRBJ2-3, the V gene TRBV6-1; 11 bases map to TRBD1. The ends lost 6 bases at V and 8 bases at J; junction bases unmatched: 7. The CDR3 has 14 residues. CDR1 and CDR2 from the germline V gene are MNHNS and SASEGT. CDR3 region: CASRGGQGAPTQYF. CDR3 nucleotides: TGTGCCAGCAGGGGTGGACAGGGGGCGCCTACGCAGTATTTT.

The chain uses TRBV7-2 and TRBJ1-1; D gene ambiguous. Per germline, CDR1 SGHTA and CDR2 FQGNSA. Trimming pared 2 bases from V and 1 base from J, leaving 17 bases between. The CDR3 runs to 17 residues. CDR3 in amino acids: CASSLSGTLGRNTEAFF. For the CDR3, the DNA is TGTGCCAGCAGCTTATCGGGCACTCTTGGGAGGAACACTGAAGCTTTCTTT.

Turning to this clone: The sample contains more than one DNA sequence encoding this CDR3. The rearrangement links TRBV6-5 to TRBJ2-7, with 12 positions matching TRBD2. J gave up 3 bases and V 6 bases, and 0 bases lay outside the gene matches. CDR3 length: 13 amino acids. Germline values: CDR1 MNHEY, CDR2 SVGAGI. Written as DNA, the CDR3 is TGTGCCAGCAGACTAGCGGGAGGCTACGAGCAGTACTTC. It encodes CASRLAGGYEQYF.

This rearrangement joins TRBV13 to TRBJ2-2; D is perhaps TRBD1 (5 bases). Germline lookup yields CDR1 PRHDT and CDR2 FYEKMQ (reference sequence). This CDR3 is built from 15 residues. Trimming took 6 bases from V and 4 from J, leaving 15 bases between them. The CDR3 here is CASRRMAGRTGELFF. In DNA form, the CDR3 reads TGTGCCAGCAGGCGTATGGCAGGGCGCACCGGGGAGCTGTTTTTT.

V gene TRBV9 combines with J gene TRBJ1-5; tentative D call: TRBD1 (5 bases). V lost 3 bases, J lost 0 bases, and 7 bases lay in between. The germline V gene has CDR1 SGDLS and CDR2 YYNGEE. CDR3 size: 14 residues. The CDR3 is CASSARDSNQPQHF. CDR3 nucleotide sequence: TGTGCCAGCAGCGCCAGGGATAGCAATCAGCCCCAGCATTTT.

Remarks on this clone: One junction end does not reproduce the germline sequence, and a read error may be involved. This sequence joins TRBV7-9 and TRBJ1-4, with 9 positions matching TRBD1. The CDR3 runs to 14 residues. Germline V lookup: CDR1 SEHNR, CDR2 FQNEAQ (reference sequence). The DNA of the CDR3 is TGTTCCAGCAGCTGGGGACAGGGTAATGAAAAACTGTTTTTT. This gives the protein CSSSWGQGNEKLFF.

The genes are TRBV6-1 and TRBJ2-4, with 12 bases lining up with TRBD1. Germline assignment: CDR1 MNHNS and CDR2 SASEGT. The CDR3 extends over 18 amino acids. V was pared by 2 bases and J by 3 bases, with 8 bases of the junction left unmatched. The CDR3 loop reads CASSESIGTGGGKNIQYF. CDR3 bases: TGTGCCAGCAGTGAATCCATCGGGACAGGGGGCGGCAAAAACATTCAGTACTTC.